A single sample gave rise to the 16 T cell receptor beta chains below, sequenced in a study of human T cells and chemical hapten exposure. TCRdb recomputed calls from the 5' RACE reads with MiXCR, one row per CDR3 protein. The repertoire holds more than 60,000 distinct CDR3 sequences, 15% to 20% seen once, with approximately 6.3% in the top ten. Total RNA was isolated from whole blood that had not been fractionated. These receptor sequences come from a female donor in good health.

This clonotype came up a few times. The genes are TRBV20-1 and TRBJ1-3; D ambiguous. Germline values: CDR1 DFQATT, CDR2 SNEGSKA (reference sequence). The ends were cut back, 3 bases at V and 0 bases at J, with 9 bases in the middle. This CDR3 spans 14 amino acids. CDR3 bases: TGCAGTGCTAGGACATTGAGCTCTGGAAACACCATATATTTT. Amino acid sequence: CSARTLSSGNTIYF.

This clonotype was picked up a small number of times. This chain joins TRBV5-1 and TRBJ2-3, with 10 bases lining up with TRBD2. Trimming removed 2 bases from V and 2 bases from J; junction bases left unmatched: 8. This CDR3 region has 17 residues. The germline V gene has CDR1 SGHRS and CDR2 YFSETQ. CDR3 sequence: CASSLAILAGNTDTQYF. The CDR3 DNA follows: TGCGCCAGCAGCTTAGCGATACTAGCGGGGAACACAGATACGCAGTATTTT.

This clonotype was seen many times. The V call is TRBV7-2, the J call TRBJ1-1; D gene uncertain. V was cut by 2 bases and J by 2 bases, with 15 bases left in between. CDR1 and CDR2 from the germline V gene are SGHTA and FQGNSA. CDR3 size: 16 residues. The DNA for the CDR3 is TGTGCCAGCAGCTTAAAGGCTGGCAGGTTCAACACTGAAGCTTTCTTT. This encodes CASSLKAGRFNTEAFF.

CDR3 nucleotide sequence: TGTGCCAGCAGTTTGGGTCAGAAAGAGACCCAGTACTTC. Protein sequence: CASSLGQKETQYF. The rearrangement uses TRBV28 and TRBJ2-5; D unresolved. Deletions cut 3 bases from V and 3 bases from J, with 8 bases between. This CDR3 spans 13 amino acids. Germline CDR1 and CDR2: MDHEN and SYDVKM.

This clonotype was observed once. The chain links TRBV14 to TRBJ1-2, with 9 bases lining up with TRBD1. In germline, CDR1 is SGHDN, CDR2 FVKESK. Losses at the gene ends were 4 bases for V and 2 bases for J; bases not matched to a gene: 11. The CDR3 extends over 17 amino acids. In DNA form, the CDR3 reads TGTGCCAGCAGCCCCCCGGGACAGGGTAATCGGAACTATGGCTACACCTTC. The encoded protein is CASSPPGQGNRNYGYTF.

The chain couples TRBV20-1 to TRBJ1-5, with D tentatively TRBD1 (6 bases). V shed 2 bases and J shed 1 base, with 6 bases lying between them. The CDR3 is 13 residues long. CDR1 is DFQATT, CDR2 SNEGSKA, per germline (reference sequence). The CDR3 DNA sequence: TGCAGTGCTAGAACAGGGAGCAATCAGCCCCAGCATTTT. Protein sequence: CSARTGSNQPQHF.

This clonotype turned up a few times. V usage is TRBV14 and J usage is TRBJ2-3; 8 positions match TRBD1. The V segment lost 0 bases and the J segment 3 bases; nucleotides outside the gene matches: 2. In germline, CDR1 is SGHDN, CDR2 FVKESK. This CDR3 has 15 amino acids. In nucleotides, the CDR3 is TGTGCCAGCAGCCAAGACAGGGGGCTAACAGATACGCAGTATTTT. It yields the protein CASSQDRGLTDTQYF.

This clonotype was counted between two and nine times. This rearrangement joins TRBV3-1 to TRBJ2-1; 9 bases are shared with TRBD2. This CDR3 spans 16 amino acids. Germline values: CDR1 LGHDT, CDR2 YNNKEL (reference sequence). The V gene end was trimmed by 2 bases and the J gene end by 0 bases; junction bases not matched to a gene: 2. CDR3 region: CASSQLAGSSYNEQFF. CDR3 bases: TGTGCCAGCAGCCAACTAGCGGGGAGCTCCTACAATGAGCAGTTCTTC.

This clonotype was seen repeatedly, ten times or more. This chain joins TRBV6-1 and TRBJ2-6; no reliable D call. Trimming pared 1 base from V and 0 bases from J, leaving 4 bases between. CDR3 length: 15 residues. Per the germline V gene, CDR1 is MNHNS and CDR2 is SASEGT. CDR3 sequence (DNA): TGTGCCAGCAGTGAAGGGGGCTCTGGGGCCAACGTCCTGACTTTC. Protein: CASSEGGSGANVLTF.

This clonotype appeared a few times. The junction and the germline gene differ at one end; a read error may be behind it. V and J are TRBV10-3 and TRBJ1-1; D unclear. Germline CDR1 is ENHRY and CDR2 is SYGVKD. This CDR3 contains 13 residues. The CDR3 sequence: CAIGEVGNTEAFF. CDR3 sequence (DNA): TGTGCCATCGGTGAGGTAGGGAACACTGAAGCTTTCTTT.

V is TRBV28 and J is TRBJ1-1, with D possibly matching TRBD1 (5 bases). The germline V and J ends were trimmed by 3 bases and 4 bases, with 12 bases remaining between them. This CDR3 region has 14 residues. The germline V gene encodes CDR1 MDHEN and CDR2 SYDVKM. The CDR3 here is CASSLGLGSTEAFF. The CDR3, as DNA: TGTGCCAGCAGTTTGGGGCTCGGGAGCACTGAAGCTTTCTTT. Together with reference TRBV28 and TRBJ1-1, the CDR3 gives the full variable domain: DVKVTQSSRYLVKRTGEKVFLECVQDMDHENMFWYRQDPGLGLRLIYFSYDVKMKEKGDIPEGYSVSREKKERFSLILESASTNQTSMYLCASSLGLGSTEAFFGQGTRLTVV.

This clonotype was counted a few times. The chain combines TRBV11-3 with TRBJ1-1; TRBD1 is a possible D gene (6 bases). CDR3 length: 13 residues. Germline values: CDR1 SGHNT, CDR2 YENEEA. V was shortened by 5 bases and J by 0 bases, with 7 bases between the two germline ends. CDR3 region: CASSPGVNTEAFF. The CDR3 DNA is TGTGCCAGCAGCCCAGGGGTGAACACTGAAGCTTTCTTT.

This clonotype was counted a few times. The CDR3 DNA is TGCAGCGTTGGAGTAGAGACCCAGTACTTC. Amino acids: CSVGVETQYF. The chain has TRBV29-1 and TRBJ2-5; D unclear. The CDR3 is made up of 10 amino acids. The V and J ends lost 4 bases and 4 bases respectively, with 4 bases between them. Germline values: CDR1 SQVTM, CDR2 ANQGSEA. The full variable domain, its missing parts supplied by reference TRBV29-1 and TRBJ2-5, is SAVISQKPSRDICQRGTSLTIQCQVDSQVTMMFWYRQQPGQSLTLIATANQGSEATYESGFVIDKFPISRPNLTFSTLTVSNMSPEDSSIYLCSVGVETQYFGPGTRLLVL.

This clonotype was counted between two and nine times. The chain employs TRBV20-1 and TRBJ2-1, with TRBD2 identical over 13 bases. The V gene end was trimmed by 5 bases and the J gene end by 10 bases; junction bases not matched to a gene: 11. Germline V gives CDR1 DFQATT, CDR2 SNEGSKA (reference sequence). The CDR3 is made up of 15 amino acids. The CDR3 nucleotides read TGCAGTGCTGCTCCGGGACTAGCGGGGATGGGGGAGCAGTTCTTC. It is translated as CSAAPGLAGMGEQFF.

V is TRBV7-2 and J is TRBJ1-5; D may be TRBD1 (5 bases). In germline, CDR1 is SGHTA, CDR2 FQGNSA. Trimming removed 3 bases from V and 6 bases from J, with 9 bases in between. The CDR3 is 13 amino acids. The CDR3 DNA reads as TGTGCCAGCAGCTTCCAGGGAAGTCAGCCCCAGCATTTT. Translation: CASSFQGSQPQHF.

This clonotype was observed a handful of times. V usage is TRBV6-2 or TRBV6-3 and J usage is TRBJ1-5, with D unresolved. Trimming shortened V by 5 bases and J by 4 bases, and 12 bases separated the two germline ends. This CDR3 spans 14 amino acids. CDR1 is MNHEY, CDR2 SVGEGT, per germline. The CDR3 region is CASSLRMRNQPQHF. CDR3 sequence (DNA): TGTGCCAGCAGTCTACGCATGAGAAATCAGCCCCAGCATTTT.